This T cell receptor (beta chain) was observed in a study of spatial heterogeneity in lung cancer. Study as a whole: More beta-chain than alpha-chain sequences were consistently detected.

One entry per CDR3 protein results from TCRdb running MiXCR on the 5' RACE reads. The table has 7,500 to 9,500 distinct CDR3 sequences, more than 6% seen once; the top ten hold around 9.4%. Study-wide results and caveats: Higher tumor mutation counts went along with higher counts of expanded intratumoral alpha and beta TCRs. As ubiquitous and regional nonsynonymous mutations varied, counts of ubiquitous and regional expanded TCRs tracked them, respectively.

V lost 4 bases, J lost 3 bases, and 2 bases stayed unmatched. Germline V gene sequence: CDR1 SGHNT, CDR2 YENEEA. CDR3 length: 15 residues. The sample holds many counts of this clonotype. The antigen remains unidentified. Time point in this sample: sample taken at primary tumor resection. Researchers sequenced whole RNA taken from tumor, nontumor lung or frozen PBMC without sorting. This sequence originates from a male donor with early-stage non-small cell lung cancer. Source: lung tumor tissue, taken at surgery. The chain combines TRBV11-3 with TRBJ2-1, with 11 bases lining up with TRBD2. Here the CDR3 DNA reads TGTGCCAGCAGCTCCCTAGCGGGAGGCTACAATGAGCAGTTCTTC. Its translation is CASSSLAGGYNEQFF.